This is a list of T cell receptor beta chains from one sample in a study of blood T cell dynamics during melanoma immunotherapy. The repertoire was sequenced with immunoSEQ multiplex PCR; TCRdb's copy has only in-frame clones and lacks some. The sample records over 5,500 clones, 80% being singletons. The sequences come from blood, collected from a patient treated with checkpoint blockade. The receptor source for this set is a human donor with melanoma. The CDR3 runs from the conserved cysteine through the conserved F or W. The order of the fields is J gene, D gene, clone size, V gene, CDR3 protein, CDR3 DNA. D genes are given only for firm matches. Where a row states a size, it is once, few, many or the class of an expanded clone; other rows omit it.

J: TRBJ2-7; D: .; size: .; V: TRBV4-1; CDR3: CASSQDRGSSYEQYF; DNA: TGCGCCAGCAGCCAAGACCGGGGGTCCTCCTACGAGCAGTACTTC
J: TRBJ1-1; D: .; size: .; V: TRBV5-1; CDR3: CASSYLGSSGTEAFF; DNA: TGCGCCAGCAGCTACCTCGGGTCGTCGGGGACTGAAGCTTTCTTT
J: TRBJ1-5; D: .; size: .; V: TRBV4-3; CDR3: CASSPVGEQLNQPQHF; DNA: TGCGCCAGCAGCCCTGTTGGGGAACAGCTCAATCAGCCCCAGCATTTT
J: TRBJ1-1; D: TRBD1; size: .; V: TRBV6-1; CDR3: CASSDRQGNTEAFF; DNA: TGTGCCAGCAGTGACCGACAGGGGAACACTGAAGCTTTCTTT
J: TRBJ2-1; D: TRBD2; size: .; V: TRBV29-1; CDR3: CSAASGRRDEQFF; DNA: TGCAGCGCCGCTAGCGGGAGACGGGATGAGCAGTTCTTC
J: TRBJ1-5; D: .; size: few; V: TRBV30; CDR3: CAWSTGLSNQPQHF; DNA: TGTGCCTGGAGCACAGGGTTGAGCAATCAGCCCCAGCATTTT
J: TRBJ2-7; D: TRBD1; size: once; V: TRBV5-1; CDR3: CASSKGTDYEQYF; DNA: TGCGCCAGCAGCAAAGGGACAGACTACGAGCAGTACTTC
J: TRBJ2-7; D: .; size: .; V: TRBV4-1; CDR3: CASSPTKGEQYF; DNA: TGCGCCAGCAGCCCCACGAAGGGGGAGCAGTACTTC
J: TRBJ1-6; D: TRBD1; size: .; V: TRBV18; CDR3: CASSPRAGTGGKPPLHF; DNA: TGTGCCAGCTCACCGAGGGCCGGGACAGGGGGCAAGCCACCCCTCCACTTT
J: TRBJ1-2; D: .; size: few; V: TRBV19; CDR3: CASSIPGTNYGYTF; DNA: TGTGCCAGTAGTATCCCCGGGACCAACTATGGCTACACCTTC
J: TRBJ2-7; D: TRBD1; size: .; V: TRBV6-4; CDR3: CASSRQGFGSYEQYF; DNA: TGTGCCAGCAGCAGACAGGGCTTCGGCTCCTACGAGCAGTACTTC
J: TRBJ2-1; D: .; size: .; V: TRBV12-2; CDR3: CASRFSEGGRNNEQFF; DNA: TGTGCAAGTCGCTTCAGTGAAGGCGGACGGAACAATGAGCAGTTCTTC
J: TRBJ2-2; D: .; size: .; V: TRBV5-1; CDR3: CASGTRDKNTGELFF; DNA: TGCGCCAGCGGCACCCGGGACAAGAACACCGGGGAGCTGTTTTTT
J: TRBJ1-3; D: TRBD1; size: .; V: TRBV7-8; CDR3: CASSVEQGADGNTIYF; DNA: TGTGCCAGCAGCGTAGAACAGGGGGCGGATGGAAACACCATATATTTT
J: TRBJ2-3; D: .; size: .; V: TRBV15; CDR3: CATSRVGDTQYF; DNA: TGTGCCACCAGCAGAGTGGGAGATACGCAGTATTTT
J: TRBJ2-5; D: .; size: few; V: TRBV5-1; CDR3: CASSLVGETQYF; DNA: TGCGCCAGCAGCTTGGTAGGGGAGACCCAGTACTTC
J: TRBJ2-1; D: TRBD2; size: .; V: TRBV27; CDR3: CASSTSGGLSYNEQFF; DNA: TGTGCCAGCAGTACTAGCGGGGGGCTCTCTTACAATGAGCAGTTCTTC
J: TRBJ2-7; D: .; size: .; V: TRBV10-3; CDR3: CASSYGVLYEQYF; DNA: TGTGCCAGCAGTTACGGAGTCCTATACGAGCAGTACTTC
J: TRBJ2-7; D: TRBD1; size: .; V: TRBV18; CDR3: CASSQRTGSYEQYF; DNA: TGTGCCAGCTCACAACGGACAGGGAGCTACGAGCAGTACTTC
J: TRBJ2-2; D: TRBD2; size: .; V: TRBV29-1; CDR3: CSAAPSGPGELFF; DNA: TGCAGCGCCGCCCCTAGCGGTCCCGGGGAGCTGTTTTTT
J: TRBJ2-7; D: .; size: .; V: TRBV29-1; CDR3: CSVELASGSYEQYF; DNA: TGCAGCGTTGAACTGGCTTCGGGATCCTACGAGCAGTACTTC
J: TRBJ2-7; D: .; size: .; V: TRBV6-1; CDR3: CASSDLPGWSF; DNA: TGTGCCAGCAGTGATTTACCGGGATGGAGCTTC
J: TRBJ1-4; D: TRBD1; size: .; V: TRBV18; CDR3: CASSRQGNEKLFF; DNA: TGTGCCAGCTCACGACAGGGTAATGAAAAACTGTTTTTT
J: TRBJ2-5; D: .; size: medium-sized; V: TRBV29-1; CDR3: CSVVRETNQETQYF; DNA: TGCAGCGTTGTACGGGAGACAAACCAAGAGACCCAGTACTTC
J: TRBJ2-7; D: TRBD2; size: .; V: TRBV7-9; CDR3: CASSLEGTSNEQYF; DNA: TGTGCCAGCAGCTTAGAAGGGACTAGTAACGAGCAGTACTTC
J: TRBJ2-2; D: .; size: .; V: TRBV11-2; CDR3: CASSFQGLTGELFF; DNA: TGTGCCAGCAGCTTTCAGGGCCTCACCGGGGAGCTGTTTTTT
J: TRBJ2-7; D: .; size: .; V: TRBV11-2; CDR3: CASSLGQGFYEQYF; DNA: TGTGCCAGCAGCTTAGGTCAGGGATTTTACGAGCAGTACTTC
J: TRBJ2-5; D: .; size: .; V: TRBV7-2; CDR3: CASSLYYQETQYF; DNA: TGTGCCAGCAGCTTATACTACCAAGAGACCCAGTACTTC
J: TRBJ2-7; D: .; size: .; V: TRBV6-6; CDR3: CASSSPGVGVYEQYF; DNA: TGTGCCAGCAGTTCCCCCGGGGTCGGGGTATACGAGCAGTACTTC
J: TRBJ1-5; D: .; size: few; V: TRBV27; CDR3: CASSLMGLSNQPQHF; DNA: TGTGCCAGCAGTTTAATGGGGCTCTCGAATCAGCCCCAGCATTTT
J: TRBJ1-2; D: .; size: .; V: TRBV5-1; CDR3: CASSPDDHGYTF; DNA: TGCGCCAGCAGCCCGGACGATCATGGCTACACCTTC
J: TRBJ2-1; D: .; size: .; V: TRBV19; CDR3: CASSISYNEQFF; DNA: TGTGCCAGTAGTATATCCTACAATGAGCAGTTCTTC